The rows below give T cell receptor beta chains drawn from one sample of a study of blood T cells in healthy people across ages. TCRdb ran MiXCR on the 5' RACE reads and lists one entry per CDR3 protein. The sample has approximately 810,000 distinct CDR3 sequences; approximately 35% are singletons. Input material: blood. The receptors come from a man between 18 and 35 years old in good health. Each CDR3 is given with its conserved first and last residue. Fields, in order: J gene, D gene, CDR3 length, clone size, V gene, CDR3 protein, CDR3 DNA. A D gene is named only where the DNA matches it firmly. Expanded clones are given a class, and other clones once, few, many or no size at all.

J gene: TRBJ2-4
D gene: .
CDR3 length: 14
clone size: .
V gene: TRBV4-1
CDR3 protein: CASSPSQGVNIQYF
CDR3 DNA: TGCGCCAGCAGCCCATCACAGGGAGTAAACATTCAGTACTTC

J gene: TRBJ2-7
D gene: .
CDR3 length: 17
clone size: once
V gene: TRBV11-2
CDR3 protein: CASSYLGGTTVSNEQYF
CDR3 DNA: TGTGCCAGCAGCTACCTAGGGGGGACCACCGTCAGCAATGAGCAGTACTTC

J gene: TRBJ2-5
D gene: .
CDR3 length: 13
clone size: few
V gene: TRBV5-1
CDR3 protein: CASSLPGEDCKYF
CDR3 DNA: TGCGCCAGCAGCTTACCGGGAGAAGATTGTAAGTACTTC

J gene: TRBJ2-7
D gene: TRBD1
CDR3 length: 14
clone size: many
V gene: TRBV5-1
CDR3 protein: CASSFTGGTYEQYF
CDR3 DNA: TGCGCCAGCAGCTTCACAGGGGGTACCTACGAGCAGTACTTC

J gene: TRBJ1-4
D gene: .
CDR3 length: 14
clone size: many
V gene: TRBV7-9
CDR3 protein: CASSLQGLNEKLFF
CDR3 DNA: TGTGCCAGCAGCCTACAGGGACTAAATGAAAAACTGTTTTTT

J gene: TRBJ2-7
D gene: TRBD1
CDR3 length: 15
clone size: .
V gene: TRBV5-1
CDR3 protein: CASSPGQVEGYEQYF
CDR3 DNA: TGCGCCAGCAGCCCCGGACAGGTAGAGGGCTACGAGCAGTACTTC

J gene: TRBJ1-1
D gene: TRBD1
CDR3 length: 16
clone size: many
V gene: TRBV12-3/TRBV12-4
CDR3 protein: CASSLGRDRGDTEAFF
CDR3 DNA: TGTGCCAGCAGTTTAGGGCGGGACAGGGGGGACACTGAAGCTTTCTTT

J gene: TRBJ2-3
D gene: .
CDR3 length: 13
clone size: many
V gene: TRBV5-1
CDR3 protein: CASTEDVADTQYF
CDR3 DNA: TGCGCCAGCACTGAGGATGTGGCAGATACGCAGTATTTT

J gene: TRBJ2-3
D gene: TRBD2
CDR3 length: 16
clone size: .
V gene: TRBV29-1
CDR3 protein: CSVEMTCGGLPDTQYF
CDR3 DNA: TGCAGCGTTGAGATGACTTGCGGGGGTCTGCCAGATACGCAGTATTTT

J gene: TRBJ2-5
D gene: .
CDR3 length: 11
clone size: .
V gene: TRBV6-5
CDR3 protein: CASSRHNKQYF
CDR3 DNA: TGTGCCAGCAGCCGTCACAATAAGCAGTACTTC

J gene: TRBJ2-1
D gene: .
CDR3 length: 13
clone size: .
V gene: TRBV2
CDR3 protein: CASADTRDNEQFF
CDR3 DNA: TGTGCCAGCGCTGATACGAGAGACAATGAGCAGTTCTTC

J gene: TRBJ2-5
D gene: .
CDR3 length: 11
clone size: .
V gene: TRBV12-3/TRBV12-4
CDR3 protein: CASSFKRTQYF
CDR3 DNA: TGTGCCAGCAGTTTTAAGCGGACCCAGTACTTC

J gene: TRBJ1-5
D gene: .
CDR3 length: 16
clone size: few
V gene: TRBV20-1
CDR3 protein: CSAPGGSLGSNQPQHF
CDR3 DNA: TGCAGTGCTCCCGGGGGGAGTTTGGGGAGCAATCAGCCCCAGCATTTT

J gene: TRBJ2-3
D gene: TRBD2
CDR3 length: 14
clone size: many
V gene: TRBV6-5
CDR3 protein: CASSPLAGGDTQYF
CDR3 DNA: TGTGCCAGCAGTCCCTTAGCGGGGGGGGATACGCAGTATTTT

J gene: TRBJ1-1
D gene: .
CDR3 length: 11
clone size: few
V gene: TRBV6-2/TRBV6-3
CDR3 protein: CASGAWTEAFF
CDR3 DNA: TGTGCCAGCGGAGCGTGGACTGAAGCTTTCTTT

J gene: TRBJ2-1
D gene: .
CDR3 length: 14
clone size: .
V gene: TRBV12-3/TRBV12-4
CDR3 protein: CASSHRDGEETQFF
CDR3 DNA: TGTGCCAGCAGTCACCGGGACGGCGAAGAGACCCAGTTCTTC

J gene: TRBJ1-2
D gene: .
CDR3 length: 15
clone size: few
V gene: TRBV12-3/TRBV12-4
CDR3 protein: CASRMRAAGGYGYTF
CDR3 DNA: TGTGCCAGCAGAATGAGGGCCGCCGGCGGCTATGGCTACACCTTC

J gene: TRBJ2-3
D gene: TRBD1
CDR3 length: 16
clone size: few
V gene: TRBV13
CDR3 protein: CASSRRDRLFTDTQYF
CDR3 DNA: TGTGCCAGCAGCCGCCGGGACAGGTTGTTCACAGATACGCAGTATTTT

J gene: TRBJ2-2
D gene: .
CDR3 length: 14
clone size: .
V gene: TRBV28
CDR3 protein: CASSFAANTGELFF
CDR3 DNA: TGTGCCAGCAGTTTTGCGGCGAACACCGGGGAGCTGTTTTTT

J gene: TRBJ1-1
D gene: .
CDR3 length: 13
clone size: .
V gene: TRBV29-1
CDR3 protein: CSVEPGSSTEAFF
CDR3 DNA: TGCAGCGTTGAGCCGGGCTCCAGCACTGAAGCTTTCTTT

J gene: TRBJ2-7
D gene: TRBD2
CDR3 length: 17
clone size: few
V gene: TRBV5-1
CDR3 protein: CASSLAPSGEGTYEQYF
CDR3 DNA: TGCGCCAGCAGCTTGGCACCTAGCGGGGAAGGCACCTACGAGCAGTACTTC

J gene: TRBJ1-1
D gene: .
CDR3 length: 11
clone size: few
V gene: TRBV12-3/TRBV12-4
CDR3 protein: CASSLPGEAFF
CDR3 DNA: TGTGCCAGCAGTTTGCCCGGAGAAGCTTTCTTT

J gene: TRBJ1-4
D gene: .
CDR3 length: 16
clone size: .
V gene: TRBV6-5
CDR3 protein: CASRQNRRPPRGKLFF
CDR3 DNA: TGTGCCAGCAGACAGAATAGACGACCACCTAGGGGAAAACTGTTTTTT

J gene: TRBJ2-7
D gene: .
CDR3 length: 15
clone size: .
V gene: TRBV6-1
CDR3 protein: CASIPTIGSYNEQYF
CDR3 DNA: TGTGCCAGCATCCCGACTATTGGCTCCTACAATGAGCAGTACTTC

J gene: TRBJ2-1
D gene: TRBD2
CDR3 length: 17
clone size: .
V gene: TRBV4-3
CDR3 protein: CASSHGLAGGRYNEQFF
CDR3 DNA: TGCGCCAGCAGCCATGGTCTAGCGGGGGGGCGTTACAATGAGCAGTTCTTC

J gene: TRBJ2-1
D gene: TRBD1
CDR3 length: 15
clone size: many
V gene: TRBV4-3
CDR3 protein: CASSQRTGSENEQFF
CDR3 DNA: TGCGCCAGCAGCCAGAGGACAGGCTCGGAAAATGAGCAGTTCTTC

J gene: TRBJ1-5
D gene: .
CDR3 length: 15
clone size: .
V gene: TRBV6-6
CDR3 protein: CVSSFPRDSNQPQHF
CDR3 DNA: TGTGTCAGCAGTTTCCCCAGGGATAGCAATCAGCCCCAGCATTTT

J gene: TRBJ1-1
D gene: .
CDR3 length: 12
clone size: few
V gene: TRBV5-5
CDR3 protein: CASSGRDTEAFF
CDR3 DNA: TGTGCCAGCAGCGGTAGGGACACTGAAGCTTTCTTT

J gene: TRBJ1-1
D gene: .
CDR3 length: 13
clone size: .
V gene: TRBV5-1
CDR3 protein: CASSQQGDTEAFF
CDR3 DNA: TGCGCCAGCAGCCAGCAGGGTGACACTGAAGCTTTCTTT

J gene: TRBJ2-7
D gene: .
CDR3 length: 13
clone size: many
V gene: TRBV4-3
CDR3 protein: CASSQDTSPEQYF
CDR3 DNA: TGCGCCAGCAGCCAAGATACTAGTCCCGAGCAGTACTTC

J gene: TRBJ2-5
D gene: TRBD2
CDR3 length: 16
clone size: .
V gene: TRBV6-5
CDR3 protein: CASSYSVAGGPNEQYF
CDR3 DNA: TGTGCCAGCAGTTACTCGGTAGCGGGGGGGCCAAATGAGCAGTACTTC

J gene: TRBJ2-1
D gene: .
CDR3 length: 14
clone size: .
V gene: TRBV7-2
CDR3 protein: CASSPSRLNSEQFF
CDR3 DNA: TGTGCCAGCAGCCCCTCTCGACTGAATAGTGAGCAGTTCTTC

J gene: TRBJ1-2
D gene: .
CDR3 length: 14
clone size: .
V gene: TRBV27
CDR3 protein: CASSSMGGGYGYTF
CDR3 DNA: TGTGCCAGCAGTTCAATGGGGGGAGGCTATGGCTACACCTTC

J gene: TRBJ1-2
D gene: TRBD1
CDR3 length: 14
clone size: .
V gene: TRBV6-2/TRBV6-3
CDR3 protein: CASSDRTGTRWCTF
CDR3 DNA: TGTGCCAGCAGTGATCGGACAGGCACCCGGTGGTGCACCTTC

J gene: TRBJ2-3
D gene: TRBD2
CDR3 length: 16
clone size: once
V gene: TRBV12-3/TRBV12-4
CDR3 protein: CASKKGSGGLSDTQYF
CDR3 DNA: TGTGCCAGCAAAAAGGGTAGCGGGGGCCTGTCGGATACGCAGTATTTT

J gene: TRBJ2-3
D gene: TRBD1
CDR3 length: 16
clone size: .
V gene: TRBV4-3
CDR3 protein: CASSQEGPGGIDTQYF
CDR3 DNA: TGCGCCAGCAGCCAAGAAGGGCCAGGGGGCATAGATACGCAGTATTTT

J gene: TRBJ2-1
D gene: .
CDR3 length: 14
clone size: .
V gene: TRBV5-1
CDR3 protein: CAGSLDLLGGEQFF
CDR3 DNA: TGCGCCGGCAGCCTCGACCTGCTTGGAGGTGAGCAGTTCTTC

J gene: TRBJ2-1
D gene: TRBD2
CDR3 length: 18
clone size: .
V gene: TRBV5-1
CDR3 protein: CASSLGPSGSPWGNEQFF
CDR3 DNA: TGCGCCAGCAGCTTGGGTCCTAGCGGCTCTCCCTGGGGAAATGAGCAGTTCTTC

J gene: TRBJ1-1
D gene: .
CDR3 length: 15
clone size: .
V gene: TRBV5-1
CDR3 protein: CASSLSWQENTEAFF
CDR3 DNA: TGCGCCAGCAGCTTGAGTTGGCAGGAGAACACTGAAGCTTTCTTT

J gene: TRBJ2-5
D gene: .
CDR3 length: 15
clone size: few
V gene: TRBV11-2
CDR3 protein: CASSLVRGRGNEQYF
CDR3 DNA: TGTGCCAGCAGCTTAGTCCGGGGAAGGGGCAATGAGCAGTACTTC

J gene: TRBJ2-5
D gene: .
CDR3 length: 15
clone size: .
V gene: TRBV4-1
CDR3 protein: CASSQEGVRTETQYF
CDR3 DNA: TGCGCCAGCAGCCAAGAGGGCGTCAGGACGGAGACCCAGTACTTC

J gene: TRBJ2-3
D gene: .
CDR3 length: 16
clone size: many
V gene: TRBV27
CDR3 protein: CASSPGQWMSTDTQYF
CDR3 DNA: TGTGCCAGCAGTCCTGGACAGTGGATGAGCACAGATACGCAGTATTTT

J gene: TRBJ1-2
D gene: .
CDR3 length: 10
clone size: few
V gene: TRBV2
CDR3 protein: CASLTTLPTF
CDR3 DNA: TGTGCCAGCCTGACGACCCTTCCCACCTTC

J gene: TRBJ1-2
D gene: .
CDR3 length: 15
clone size: few
V gene: TRBV5-1
CDR3 protein: CASSLGPQTNYGYTF
CDR3 DNA: TGCGCCAGCAGCTTAGGACCGCAGACTAACTATGGCTACACCTTC

J gene: TRBJ2-7
D gene: .
CDR3 length: 13
clone size: few
V gene: TRBV7-9
CDR3 protein: CASTEGHSYEQYF
CDR3 DNA: TGTGCCAGCACGGAGGGGCACTCCTACGAGCAGTATTTC

J gene: TRBJ1-5
D gene: TRBD1
CDR3 length: 14
clone size: many
V gene: TRBV20-1
CDR3 protein: CSARGQGGNQPQHF
CDR3 DNA: TGCAGTGCTAGGGGACAGGGTGGCAATCAGCCCCAGCATTTT

J gene: TRBJ2-7
D gene: .
CDR3 length: 15
clone size: .
V gene: TRBV7-9
CDR3 protein: CASSPGSGYYYEQYF
CDR3 DNA: TGTGCCAGCAGTCCAGGGTCAGGCTACTACTACGAGCAGTACTTC

J gene: TRBJ1-5
D gene: .
CDR3 length: 14
clone size: .
V gene: TRBV20-1
CDR3 protein: CSTSRAGQGQPQHF
CDR3 DNA: TGCAGTACTAGTCGGGCAGGGCAGGGACAGCCCCAGCATTTT

J gene: TRBJ1-2
D gene: .
CDR3 length: 13
clone size: few
V gene: TRBV7-3
CDR3 protein: CASSVSQDNGYTF
CDR3 DNA: TGTGCCAGCAGCGTAAGCCAGGATAATGGCTACACCTTC

J gene: TRBJ2-3
D gene: TRBD2
CDR3 length: 16
clone size: .
V gene: TRBV7-2
CDR3 protein: CASSPRGLADPDTQYF
CDR3 DNA: TGTGCCAGCAGCCCCAGGGGACTAGCGGACCCAGATACGCAGTATTTT